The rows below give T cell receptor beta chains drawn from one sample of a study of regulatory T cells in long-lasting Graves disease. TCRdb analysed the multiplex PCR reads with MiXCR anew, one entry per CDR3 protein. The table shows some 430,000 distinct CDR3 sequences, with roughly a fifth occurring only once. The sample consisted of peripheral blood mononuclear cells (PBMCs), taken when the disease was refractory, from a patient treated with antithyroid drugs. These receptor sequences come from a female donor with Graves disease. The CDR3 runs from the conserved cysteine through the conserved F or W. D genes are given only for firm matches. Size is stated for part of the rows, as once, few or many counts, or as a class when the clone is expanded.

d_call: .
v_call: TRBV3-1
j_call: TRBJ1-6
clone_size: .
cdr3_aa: CASRPQSVNSPLHF
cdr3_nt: TGTGCCAGCAGACCGCAGTCAGTTAATTCACCCCTCCACTTT

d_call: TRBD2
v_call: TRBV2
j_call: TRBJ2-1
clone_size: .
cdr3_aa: CASSPTSGSRNEQFF
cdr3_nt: TGTGCCAGCAGCCCTACTAGCGGGAGTCGCAATGAGCAGTTCTTC

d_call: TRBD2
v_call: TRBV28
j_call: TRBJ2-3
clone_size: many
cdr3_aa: CASLAQGLAAGDTQYF
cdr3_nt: TGTGCCAGCCTGGCCCAGGGACTAGCAGCCGGGGATACGCAGTATTTT

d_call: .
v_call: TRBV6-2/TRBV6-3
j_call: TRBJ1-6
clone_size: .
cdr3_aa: CATAPGQNYNSPLHF
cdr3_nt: TGTGCCACCGCCCCCGGACAGAACTATAATTCACCCCTCCACTTT

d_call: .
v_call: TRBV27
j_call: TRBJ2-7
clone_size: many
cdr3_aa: CASSPRTVTSYEQYF
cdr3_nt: TGTGCCAGCAGCCCCCGGACGGTAACTTCCTACGAGCAGTACTTC

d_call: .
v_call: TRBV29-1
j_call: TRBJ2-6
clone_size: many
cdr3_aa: CSVSESTGANVLTF
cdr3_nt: TGCAGCGTTAGTGAGTCAACTGGGGCCAACGTCCTGACTTTC

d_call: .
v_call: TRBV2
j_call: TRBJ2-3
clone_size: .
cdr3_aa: CASSEQGRGVTDTQYF
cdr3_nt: TGTGCCAGCAGTGAGCAGGGCAGGGGAGTCACAGATACGCAGTATTTT

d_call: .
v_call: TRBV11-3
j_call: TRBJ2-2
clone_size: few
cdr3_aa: CASSLRGGTIPGELFF
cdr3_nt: TGTGCCAGCAGCTTGCGGGGCGGTACTATACCCGGGGAGCTGTTTTTT

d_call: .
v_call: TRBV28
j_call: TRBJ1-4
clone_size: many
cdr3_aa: CASSPGGSANEKLFF
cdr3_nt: TGTGCCAGCAGTCCCGGGGGCTCTGCTAATGAAAAACTGTTTTTT

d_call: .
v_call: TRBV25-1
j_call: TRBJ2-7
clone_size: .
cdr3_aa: CASSDRDFAYEQYF
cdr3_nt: TGTGCCAGCAGTGACCGGGACTTCGCCTACGAGCAGTACTTC

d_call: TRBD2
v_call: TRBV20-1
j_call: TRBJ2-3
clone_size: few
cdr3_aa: CSARDSAGGLTDTQYF
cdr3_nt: TGCAGTGCTAGAGATTCGGCGGGAGGGCTCACAGATACGCAGTATTTT

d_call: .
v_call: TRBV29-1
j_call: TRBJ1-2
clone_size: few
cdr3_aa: CSVAGQRLGYTF
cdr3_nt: TGCAGCGTTGCTGGACAGCGACTGGGCTACACCTTC

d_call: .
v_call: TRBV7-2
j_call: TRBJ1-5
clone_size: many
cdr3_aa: CASSPGASNQPQHF
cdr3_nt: TGTGCCAGCAGCCCAGGGGCGAGCAATCAGCCCCAGCATTTT

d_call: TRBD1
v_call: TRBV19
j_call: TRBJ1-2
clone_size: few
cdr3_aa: CASSSSGQGASYNYGYTF
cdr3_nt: TGTGCCAGTAGTTCATCGGGACAGGGGGCCTCATATAACTATGGCTACACCTTC

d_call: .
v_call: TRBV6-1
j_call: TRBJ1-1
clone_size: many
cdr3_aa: CASSEQPNTEAFF
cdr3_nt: TGTGCCAGCAGTGAACAGCCGAACACTGAAGCTTTCTTT

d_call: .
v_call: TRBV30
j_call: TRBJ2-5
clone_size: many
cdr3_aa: CAWSEYQETQYF
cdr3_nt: TGTGCCTGGAGTGAATACCAAGAGACCCAGTACTTC

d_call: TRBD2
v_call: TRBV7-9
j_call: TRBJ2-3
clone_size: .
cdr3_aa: CASSRGLVDTQYF
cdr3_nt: TGTGCCAGCAGCCGTGGACTAGTGGATACGCAGTATTTT

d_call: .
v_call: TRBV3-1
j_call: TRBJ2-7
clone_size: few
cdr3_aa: CASSQAGDSYEQYF
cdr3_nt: TGTGCCAGCAGCCAAGCGGGGGACAGCTACGAGCAGTACTTC

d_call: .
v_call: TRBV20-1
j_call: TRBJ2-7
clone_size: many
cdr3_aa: CSARPSISYEQYF
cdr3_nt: TGCAGTGCTAGGCCCAGCATTTCCTACGAGCAGTACTTC

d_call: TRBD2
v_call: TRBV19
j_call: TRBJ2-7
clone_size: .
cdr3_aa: CASSTGGLAGAYEQYF
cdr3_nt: TGTGCCAGTAGTACGGGGGGGCTAGCGGGAGCTTACGAGCAGTACTTC

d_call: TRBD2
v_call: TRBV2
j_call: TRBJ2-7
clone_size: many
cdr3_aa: CASSEAGEPYEQYF
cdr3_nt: TGTGCCAGCAGTGAGGCGGGAGAGCCTTACGAGCAGTACTTC

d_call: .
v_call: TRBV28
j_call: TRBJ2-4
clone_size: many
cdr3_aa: CASSILKLSVPKNIQYF
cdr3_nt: TGTGCCAGCAGTATTCTCAAGTTGTCAGTGCCCAAAAACATTCAGTACTTC

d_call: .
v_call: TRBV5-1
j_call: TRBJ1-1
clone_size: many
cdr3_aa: CASSLSGETNTEAFF
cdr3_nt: TGCGCCAGCAGCTTGTCGGGGGAAACCAACACTGAAGCTTTCTTT

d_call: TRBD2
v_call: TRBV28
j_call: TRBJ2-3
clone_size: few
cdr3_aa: CASSPRDPGLAGFGTQYF
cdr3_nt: TGTGCCAGCAGTCCCAGGGATCCGGGACTAGCGGGATTTGGTACGCAGTATTTT

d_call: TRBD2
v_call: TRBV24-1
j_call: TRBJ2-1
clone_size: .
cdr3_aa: CATSEASGSIPNEQFF
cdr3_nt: TGTGCCACCAGTGAAGCCAGCGGGAGTATTCCCAATGAGCAGTTCTTC

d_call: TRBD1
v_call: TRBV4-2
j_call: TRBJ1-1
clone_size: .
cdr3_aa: CASSQDLGDSNTEAFF
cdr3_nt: TGTGCCAGCAGCCAAGATCTCGGGGACAGTAACACTGAAGCTTTCTTT

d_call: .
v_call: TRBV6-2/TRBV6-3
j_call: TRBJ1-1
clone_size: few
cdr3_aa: CASSYSRGAEAFF
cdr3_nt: TGTGCCAGCAGTTACTCAAGGGGAGCTGAAGCTTTCTTT

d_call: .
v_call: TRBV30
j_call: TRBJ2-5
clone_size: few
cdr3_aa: CAWTSGVQETQYF
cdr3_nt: TGTGCCTGGACCTCCGGGGTCCAAGAGACCCAGTACTTC

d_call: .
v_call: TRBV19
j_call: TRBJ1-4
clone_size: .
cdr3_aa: CASSPISEKLFF
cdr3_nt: TGTGCCAGTAGTCCAATATCTGAAAAACTGTTTTTT

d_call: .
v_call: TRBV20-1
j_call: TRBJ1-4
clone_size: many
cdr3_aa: CSANRGVTNEKLFF
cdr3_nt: TGCAGTGCCAACCGAGGAGTGACTAATGAAAAACTGTTTTTT

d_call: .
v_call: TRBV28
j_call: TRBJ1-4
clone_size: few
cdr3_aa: CATKRVVIEKLFF
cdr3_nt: TGTGCCACCAAGCGGGTGGTTATTGAAAAACTGTTTTTT

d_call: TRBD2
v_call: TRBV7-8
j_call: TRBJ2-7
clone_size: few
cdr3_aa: CASSASRTSGSYEQYF
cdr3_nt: TGTGCCAGCAGCGCCTCCCGGACTAGCGGGAGCTACGAGCAGTACTTC

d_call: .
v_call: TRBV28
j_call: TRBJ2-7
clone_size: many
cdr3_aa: CASSFARSLSYEQYF
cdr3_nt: TGTGCCAGCAGTTTTGCCAGGTCCCTCTCCTACGAGCAGTACTTC

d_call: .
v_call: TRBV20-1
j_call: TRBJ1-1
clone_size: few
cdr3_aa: CSARDPTTFTGAFF
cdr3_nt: TGCAGTGCTAGAGATCCTACTACCTTCACTGGAGCTTTCTTT

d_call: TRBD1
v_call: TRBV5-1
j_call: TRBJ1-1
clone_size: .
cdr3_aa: CASSYSLTGRRNTEAFF
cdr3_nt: TGCGCCAGCAGCTATTCCTTGACAGGGCGCAGGAACACTGAAGCTTTCTTT

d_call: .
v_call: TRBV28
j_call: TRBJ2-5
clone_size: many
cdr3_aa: CASTPVELAETQYF
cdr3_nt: TGTGCCAGCACCCCCGTTGAGTTGGCTGAGACCCAGTACTTC

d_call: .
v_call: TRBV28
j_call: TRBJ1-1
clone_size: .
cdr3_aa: CASSLRQPPVARAAFF
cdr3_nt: TGTGCCAGCAGTTTAAGACAGCCGCCCGTAGCCAGGGCGGCTTTCTTT

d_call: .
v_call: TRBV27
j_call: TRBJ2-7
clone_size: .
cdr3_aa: CASSLRVAESEQYF
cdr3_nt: TGTGCCAGCAGTTTAAGAGTAGCGGAGTCCGAGCAGTACTTC

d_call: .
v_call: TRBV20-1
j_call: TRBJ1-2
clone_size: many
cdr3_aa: CSARDTVDAYYGYTF
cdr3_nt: TGCAGTGCTAGAGATACTGTTGACGCCTACTATGGCTACACCTTC

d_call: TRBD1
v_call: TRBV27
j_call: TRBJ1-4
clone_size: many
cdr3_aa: CASRHQGAGEKLFF
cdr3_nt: TGTGCCAGCAGACATCAGGGGGCCGGAGAAAAACTGTTTTTT

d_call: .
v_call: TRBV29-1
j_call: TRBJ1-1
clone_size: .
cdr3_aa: CSVEEIGGVGNTEAFF
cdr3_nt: TGCAGCGTTGAAGAGATCGGGGGGGTAGGGAACACTGAAGCTTTCTTT

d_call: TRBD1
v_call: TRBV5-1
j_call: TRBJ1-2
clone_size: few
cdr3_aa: CASSPRDRGGYGYTF
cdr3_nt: TGCGCCAGCAGCCCCCGGGACAGGGGAGGATATGGCTACACCTTC

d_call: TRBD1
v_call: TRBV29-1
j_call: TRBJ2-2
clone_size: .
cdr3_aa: CSVGPGQVGGELFF
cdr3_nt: TGCAGCGTTGGGCCGGGACAGGTGGGCGGGGAGCTGTTTTTT

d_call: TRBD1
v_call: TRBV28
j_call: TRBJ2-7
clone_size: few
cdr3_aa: CASSWTGEYYEQYF
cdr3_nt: TGTGCCAGCAGTTGGACAGGGGAATATTACGAGCAGTACTTC

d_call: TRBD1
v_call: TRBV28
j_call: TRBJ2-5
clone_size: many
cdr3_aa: CASSLPGQGVFETQYF
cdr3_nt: TGTGCCAGCAGTTTGCCGGGACAGGGGGTTTTTGAGACCCAGTACTTC

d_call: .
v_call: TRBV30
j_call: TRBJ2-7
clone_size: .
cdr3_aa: CAWNRGGAYEQYF
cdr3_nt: TGTGCCTGGAATAGGGGCGGTGCCTACGAGCAGTACTTC

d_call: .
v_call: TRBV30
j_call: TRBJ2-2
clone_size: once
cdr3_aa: CAWCSGLNTGELFF
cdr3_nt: TGTGCCTGGTGTTCCGGACTGAACACCGGGGAGCTGTTTTTT

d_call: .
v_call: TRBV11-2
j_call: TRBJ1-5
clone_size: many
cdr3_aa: CASSLGPGNQPQHF
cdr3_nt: TGTGCCAGCAGCTTAGGGCCGGGGAATCAGCCCCAGCATTTT

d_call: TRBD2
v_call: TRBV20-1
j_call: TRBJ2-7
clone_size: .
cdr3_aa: CSAELGGGGGYEQYF
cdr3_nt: TGCAGTGCTGAGTTAGGAGGCGGGGGTGGCTACGAGCAGTACTTC

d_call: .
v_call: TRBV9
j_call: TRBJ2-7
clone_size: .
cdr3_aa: CASSAAQGGLLREQYF
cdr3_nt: TGTGCCAGCAGCGCAGCCCAGGGGGGGCTACTTCGCGAGCAGTACTTC

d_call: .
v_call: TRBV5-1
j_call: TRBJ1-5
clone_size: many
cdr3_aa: CASSLGVGGNQPQHF
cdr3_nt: TGTGCCAGCAGCTTGGGGGTCGGGGGCAATCAGCCCCAGCATTTT

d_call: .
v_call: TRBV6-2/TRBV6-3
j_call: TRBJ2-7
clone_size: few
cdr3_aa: CASSRTGTVPYEQYF
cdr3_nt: TGTGCCAGCAGTCGAACCGGGACGGTTCCCTACGAGCAGTACTTC

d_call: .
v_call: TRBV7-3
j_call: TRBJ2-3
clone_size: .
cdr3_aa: CASSSTGPPGDTQYF
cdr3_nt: TGTGCCAGCAGCTCCACGGGACCCCCCGGAGATACGCAGTATTTT

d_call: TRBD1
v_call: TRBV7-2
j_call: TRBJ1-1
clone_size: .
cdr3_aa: CASSLVGQAKPEAFF
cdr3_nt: TGTGCCAGCAGCTTAGTTGGACAGGCAAAGCCTGAAGCTTTCTTT

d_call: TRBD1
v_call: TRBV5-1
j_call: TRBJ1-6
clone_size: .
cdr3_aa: CASSAYTGQGESPLHF
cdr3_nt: TGCGCCAGCAGCGCATACACCGGACAGGGGGAATCACCCCTCCACTTT

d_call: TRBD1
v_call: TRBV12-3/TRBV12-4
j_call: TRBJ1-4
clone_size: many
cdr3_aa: CASSFGTGGEKLFF
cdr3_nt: TGTGCCAGCAGCTTTGGGACAGGGGGCGAAAAACTGTTTTTT

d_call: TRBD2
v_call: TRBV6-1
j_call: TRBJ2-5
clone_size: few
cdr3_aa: CASKWSGLAGGRETQYF
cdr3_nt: TGTGCCAGCAAATGGAGTGGACTAGCGGGAGGTAGGGAGACCCAGTACTTC

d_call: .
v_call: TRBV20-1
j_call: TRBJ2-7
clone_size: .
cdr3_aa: CSACLSGTYEQYF
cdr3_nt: TGCAGTGCTTGCCTCTCGGGGACCTACGAGCAGTACTTC

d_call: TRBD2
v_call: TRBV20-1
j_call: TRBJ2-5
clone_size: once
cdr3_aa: CSAHGLAGGTETQYF
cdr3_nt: TGCAGTGCCCACGGACTAGCGGGGGGGACCGAGACCCAGTACTTC